This T cell receptor beta chain was recovered during a study of blood T cell repertoires in COVID-19. Study information: Material from acute and convalescent COVID-19 was sourced from the United States, Italy and Spain. From T cells, B-cell-depleted T cells, or PBMCs came the material, which was cDNA or gDNA.

Methods used by the authors: Reference gene primer amplification in the assay estimated nucleated cell counts. The protocol was immunoSEQ multiplex PCR, while the TCRdb copy is restricted to in-frame clones and leaves out a portion. The DNA gave D and trimming, while V, J and clone size come from that table. The table lists about 50,000 clones, 75% to 90% of them singletons. Germline trimming cut 5 bases from V and 2 bases from J; bases unmatched to any gene: 6. Germline lookup yields CDR1 MNHEY and CDR2 SMNVEV (reference sequence). The CDR3 length is 15 residues. Sequencing was performed on peripheral blood. This clonotype originated in a human donor with active COVID-19. The donor label of this sample is uncertain. The V gene is TRBV27, the J gene TRBJ2-7, with TRBD1 matching 10 bases. CDR3 in DNA: TGTGCCAGCAGTCGCGGGACAGGGGAGACCTACGAGCAGTACTTC. Its translation is CASSRGTGETYEQYF.